Reported below is one TCR beta chain. Antigen unknown. The data stem from a study of CXCR3-negative and CXCR3-positive naive CD8 T cells. Study results and limitations: Diversity was high in both naive subsets and much lower in memory cells. TRB CDR3s of CXCR3-positive naive cells were more hydrophobic than those of CXCR3-negative naive cells. Researchers reported similar TRBV-TRBJ usage in naive CXCR3-negative and CXCR3-positive cells, though memory differed.

UMI-labeled 5' RACE TRB cDNA libraries were prepared from the cells. TCRdb derives one entry per CDR3 protein from the 5' RACE reads, leaving out DNA. The sample has 130,000 to 150,000 distinct CDR3 sequences. Germline loops: CDR1 SEHNR, CDR2 FQNEAQ (reference sequence). The CDR3 runs 13 residues. This TCR was recovered from a human donor in good health. Some clones in this sample may be carry-over from other donors' samples. Sequenced input: naive CXCR3+ CD8+ T cells from blood. The subset: CD45RO-CCR7+CD27+CD95- naive CD8+ T cells expressing CXCR3 (TNR3+). The chain links TRBV7-9 to TRBJ1-2. The CDR3 region is CASSLAAGYGYTF.